The clone carrying this T cell receptor beta chain was seen just once. Antigen: not known. The record originates from a study of cytomegalovirus exposure and HLA in healthy donors. About the study: Around 78 million unique TCR sequences came from HLA-typed donors in an early release.

PCR was performed using 60 Vbeta and 13 Jbeta primers. Using immunoSEQ multiplex PCR, the repertoire was profiled, and TCRdb retains in-frame clones only, with some absent. The sample lists some 110,000 clones; over 60% were seen once. General observations from the study: When a later analysis was performed, an Asian-associated ancestry cluster reportedly had fewer N-insertions than the roughly 730-donor mean. Previous analysis showed most TCR beta V segments were productive about 87% or about 30% of the time. The classifier, whose performance was assessed in both the original and validation cohorts, reportedly diagnosed cytomegalovirus status with high specificity and sensitivity.

Germline loops: CDR1 MDHEN, CDR2 SYDVKM. The trim removed 5 bases at V and 7 bases at J, leaving 10 bases unmatched. The CDR3 is 14 amino acids. Material: PBMCs. This TCR came from a woman between 18 and 29 years old in good health and CMV-seropositive. The V call is TRBV28, the J call TRBJ1-2, with 7 nucleotides matching TRBD1. CDR3 protein: CASSDTLTGSGYTF. CDR3 coding DNA: TGTGCCAGCAGTGATACATTGACAGGGAGTGGCTACACCTTC.